This T cell receptor (gamma chain) came from a study of Vδ1+ human thymocytes (dated by TCRdb to the late 2010s). Describing the broader study: As a data resource, the study described the mRNA-level TRG and TRD CDR3 repertoires of highly purified Vdelta1+ thymocytes obtained from young children. The multiplex-based CDR3 amplicon strategy had previously been validated against 5'RACE-based CDR3 amplicon generation methods. Overall study results and their limits: Thymic TRG and TRD repertoires appeared highly polyclonal with Gaussian CDR3 length distributions, unlike oligoclonal peripheral blood repertoires. Donors did not cluster by age or sex, so the analyses were not stratified by age or sex. Even though sort purity was high, approximately 21% of thymic TRD sequences were Vdelta2 (and few were Vdelta3), which was not the case for the peripheral blood Vdelta1+ controls. Many TRG clonotypes were found to be shared between donors (up to roughly 7x10^3), whereas TRD repertoires were found to be essentially private (max about 120 shared). Because unexpected Vdelta2 sequences could lead to misinterpretation of bulk repertoire data, the authors recommended using highly purified populations and single-cell validation.

Thymic samples were depleted of alphabeta T cells, then CD3+ TCRVdelta1+ TCRVdelta2- thymocytes were FACS-sorted. The purity of the sorted Vdelta1+ thymocytes was between roughly 97% and 99.6%. Thymic specimens were obtained from several paediatric patients, aged from about 5 days to 16 months, who were undergoing corrective cardiac surgery. The thymic tissue was dispersed, and mononuclear cells were isolated using a Histopaque-1077 density gradient. Staining used anti-TCRVdelta1 clone TS8.2, anti-TCRVdelta2 clone B6, anti-CD3 clone HIT3a and anti-TCRalphabeta clone IP26 antibodies. RNA extraction was carried out with the RNeasy mini kit, and reverse transcription was then done using Superscript III. CDR3 amplicons were produced by multiplex PCR using pooled V-gene forward primers and a constant-region reverse primer with Illumina adaptor overhangs. After gel purification, amplicons were indexed with Nextera index primers over approximately 8 extra PCR cycles and were then purified with AMPure XP beads. Libraries were sequenced on an Illumina MiSeq with paired-end 250 bp reads, dual indexing and 20% PhiX spike-in. The study's own analysis went as follows. Reads were quality checked with FastQC, and TRG read pairs were merged with ea-utils fastq-join. Sequences were annotated with IMGT/HighV-QUEST, keeping only productive sequences with unambiguous V-gene assignment; clonotypes were defined by identical CDR3 sequence. Downstream analysis used VDJtools 1.1.1, tcR 2.2.3, Treemap and vegan Shannon diversity in R 3.4.4. TCRdb called clones afresh from the public reads with CATT; identical DNA rows were later merged. The V and J calls were determined by TCRdb, not by the authors. This sample has 20,000 to 25,000 gamma-chain clones in its table, and approximately 15% of those were observed once. The top ten clonotypes cover under 2% of the sample.

This clone was counted a few times. Its antigen is currently not known. There are no base qualities to consult, and no much larger clone falls within one base. The germline V gene gives CDR1 as VINAFY and CDR2 as YDVSNSKD. Relative to germline, V is missing 4 bases and J is missing 4 bases, with 4 bases of the junction outside any gene match. The CDR3, cysteine through phenylalanine, is 12 amino acids long. Kept here is only the CDR3 DNA, which spans 36 bases and is read in frame from base 1. This clonotype was obtained from a child younger than two who had congenital heart surgery. What was sequenced was Vdelta1+ gamma-delta thymocytes from the thymus. The cell subset or site label corresponds to: FACS-sorted CD3+ TCRalphabeta- TCRVdelta1+ TCRVdelta2- thymocytes. The V and J genes are TRGV5 and TRGJ1 or TRGJ2. The CDR3 here reads CATWEVYYKKLF. Read as DNA, the sequence is TGTGCCACCTGGGAAGTCTATTATAAGAAACTCTTT.